The entry below gives a single T cell receptor (beta chain) sequence along with its context. Its cognate antigen is unknown. This specimen comes from a study of T cells in Graves' hyperthyroidism and ophthalmopathy. The overall study: Before any treatment, at initial diagnosis, peripheral blood was collected. Regarding the study as a whole: Most thyroid clonotypes with frequency above 0.001 were detected in blood.

Extraction of PBMCs used roughly 9.4 ml of fresh peripheral blood. TCR beta CDR3 regions were amplified from RNA transcripts. When the TCR CDR3 underwent first-round RT-PCR, the HTBI primer set was used. TCRdb analysed the multiplex PCR reads with MiXCR anew, one entry per CDR3 protein. Here the sample spans a few hundred thousand distinct CDR3 sequences, more than 15% being singletons. This CDR3 is built from 16 residues. CDR1 is SGHVS and CDR2 is FQNEAQ in the germline V gene. V lost 1 base, J lost 2 bases, and 15 bases lay in between. The receptor's source is a woman between 40 and 55 years old with Graves' ophthalmopathy. The rearrangement joins TRBV7-8 to TRBJ2-7; D uncertain. Source material: blood. The CDR3 DNA sequence: TGTGCCAGCAGCTTAGGTTTGGGCACTGACACCTACGAGCAGTACTTC. Encoded protein: CASSLGLGTDTYEQYF.